This T cell receptor beta chain was documented in a study of blood T cell repertoires in COVID-19 (TCRdb year 2020). Regarding the complete study: Samples covering the acute and convalescent phases of COVID-19 were provided by collaborators in the United States, Italy and Spain. The material from the prospective study consisted of cDNA or gDNA derived from T cells, B-cell-depleted T cells, or PBMCs. Subjects who had been exposed to COVID-19, were actively infected with it, or had recovered from it provided the deeply sampled blood TCRbeta repertoires that made up the dataset. A freely available public database, intended as a resource for researchers studying the immune response to SARS-CoV-2, is where the repertoires were released. Where HLA class I and class II types were available, the types were taken from metadata supplied by the sample provider, not from assay-based typing. Samples were obtained from the ongoing ImmuneRACE study (first 160 participants) and from 1,254 subjects provided by 6 global collaborators. The sample metadata nearly always contained a de-identified subject ID, COVID-19 status, age in years and sex. General conclusions and limits of the study: Clinical and demographic metadata were provided uncurated, with the amount varying by source and participant.

V sheds 4 bases and J sheds 7 bases, leaving 17 bases between their ends. There are 15 amino acids in the CDR3, from cysteine to phenylalanine inclusive. The read is trimmed to its CDR3 DNA, 45 bases read in frame from base 1. CDR1 and CDR2 were assigned from the germline V gene as SGHTA and FQGNSA. Collaborating institutions collected whole blood in K2EDTA tubes following their own protocols. For TCRbeta analysis, collaborators shipped samples as frozen whole blood, isolated PBMCs, or DNA extracted from either of those sample types. TCRbeta CDR3 regions were amplified from genomic DNA by means of the immunoSEQ Assay, a bias-controlled multiplex PCR. The original pipeline was this. The number of nucleated cells in each sample was estimated by amplification of reference gene primers within the assay. To quantify the absolute abundance of each unique TCRbeta CDR3 rearrangement, sequence reads were collapsed and filtered. For each sample, productive Simpson clonality was calculated by taking the square root of Simpson's diversity index across productive rearrangements. The source is immuneACCESS, and TCRdb retained only in-frame sequences with V and J called. Part of the clones is not carried over; for the studies checked, unresolved V genes explain less than half of this, and the remainder is unexplained. V, J and clone size were drawn from that table, and D and trimming were deduced from the DNA. This sample lists around 700,000 clones; approximately 90% were detected once. The biggest ten clones account for approximately 0.25% of the sample.

A word on this clone: Its antigen target is currently unknown. Nothing much larger sits one base from this clone, and base qualities are not available.

The TCR sequence derives from a young woman with acute or convalescent COVID-19. Sequenced: peripheral blood. The chain is assembled from TRBV7-2 and TRBJ2-1; matching of 5 bases hints at TRBD2 as the D gene. The encoded CDR3 is CASSSRHREGNEQFF. The nucleotides read TGTGCCAGCAGCTCACGACACCGGGAAGGAAATGAGCAGTTCTTC. The CDR3 plus the reference TRBV7-2 and TRBJ2-1 genes for the other parts give the full variable domain: GAGVSQSPSNKVTEKGKDVELRCDPISGHTALYWYRQSLGQGLEFLIYFQGNSAPDKSGLPSDRFSAERTGGSVSTLTIQRTQQEDSAVYLCASSSRHREGNEQFFGPGTRLTVL.